This T cell receptor beta chain is drawn from a study of cytomegalovirus exposure and HLA in healthy donors. Primers included in the PCR were 60 Vbeta and 13 Jbeta primers. Repertoires were generated with immunoSEQ multiplex PCR, while TCRdb's copy carries only in-frame clones and drops some. The sample table sets out 100,000 to 150,000 clones. Donors sampled were nominally healthy, though unrecorded immune exposures were likely. Trimming cost V 1 base and J 7 bases; bases outside gene matches: 7. The CDR3 has 16 residues. Germline lookup yields CDR1 SGHTA and CDR2 FQGTGA. The receptor was isolated from a man aged 40-49 years in good health and CMV-seronegative. The chain recombines TRBV7-3 with TRBJ2-1; 10 bases align to TRBD2. Sequenced sample: PBMCs. The CDR3 protein is CASSLSPSGSKNEQFF. The CDR3, as DNA: TGTGCCAGCAGCTTAAGTCCTAGCGGGAGCAAAAATGAGCAGTTCTTC.